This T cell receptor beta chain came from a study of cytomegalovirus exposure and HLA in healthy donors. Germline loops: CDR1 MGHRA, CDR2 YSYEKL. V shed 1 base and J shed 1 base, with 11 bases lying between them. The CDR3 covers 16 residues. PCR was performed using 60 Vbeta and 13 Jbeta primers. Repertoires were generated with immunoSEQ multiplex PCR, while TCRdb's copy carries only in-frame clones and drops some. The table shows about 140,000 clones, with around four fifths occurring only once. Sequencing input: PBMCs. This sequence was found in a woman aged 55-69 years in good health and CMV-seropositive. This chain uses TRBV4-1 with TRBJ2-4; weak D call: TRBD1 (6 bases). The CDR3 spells CASSQVSTGAKNIQYF. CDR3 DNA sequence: TGCGCCAGCAGCCAAGTTTCAACAGGGGCCAAAAACATTCAGTACTTC.